The present T cell receptor beta chain was sequenced within a study of blood T cell repertoires in COVID-19. Study background: In each case, the material was cDNA or gDNA derived from T cells, B-cell-depleted T cells, or PBMCs.

The CDR3 runs to 13 residues. V was clipped by 5 bases and J by 7 bases, with 15 bases between them. Germline CDR1 reads SGHVS; CDR2 reads FQNEAQ. During active infection, Seattle patients enrolled and were then monitored through disease. Only in-frame clones appear in the TCRdb table, and some are missing; sequencing was by immunoSEQ multiplex PCR. This sample has 400,000 to 450,000 clones, with around 91% found just once. The receptor was derived from a woman in her thirties or forties with COVID-19, enrolled during active disease. The genes are TRBV7-8 and TRBJ2-7; TRBD1 might be the D (5 bases). Specimen: peripheral blood. The chain's CDR3 is CASSVEGAGEQYF. Written as DNA, the CDR3 is TGTGCCAGCAGCGTGGAAGGGGCTGGGGAGCAGTACTTC.